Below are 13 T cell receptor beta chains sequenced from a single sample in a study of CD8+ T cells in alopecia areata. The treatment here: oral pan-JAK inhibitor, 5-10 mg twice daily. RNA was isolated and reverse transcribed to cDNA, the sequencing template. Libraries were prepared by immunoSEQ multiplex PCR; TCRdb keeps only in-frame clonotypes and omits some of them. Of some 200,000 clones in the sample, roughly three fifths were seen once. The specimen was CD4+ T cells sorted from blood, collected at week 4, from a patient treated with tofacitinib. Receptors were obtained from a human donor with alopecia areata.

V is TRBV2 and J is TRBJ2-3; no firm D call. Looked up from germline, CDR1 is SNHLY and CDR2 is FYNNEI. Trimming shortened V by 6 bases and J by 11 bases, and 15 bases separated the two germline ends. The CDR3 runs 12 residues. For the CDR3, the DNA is TGTGCCAGCAGATACGCCTCCCCGGGGCAGTATTTT. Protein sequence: CASRYASPGQYF. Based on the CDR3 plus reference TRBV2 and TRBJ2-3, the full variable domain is EPEVTQTPSHQVTQMGQEVILRCVPISNHLYFYWYRQILGQKVEFLVSFYNNEISEKSEIFDDQFSVERPDGSNFTLKIRSTKLEDSAMYFCASRYASPGQYFGPGTRLTVL.

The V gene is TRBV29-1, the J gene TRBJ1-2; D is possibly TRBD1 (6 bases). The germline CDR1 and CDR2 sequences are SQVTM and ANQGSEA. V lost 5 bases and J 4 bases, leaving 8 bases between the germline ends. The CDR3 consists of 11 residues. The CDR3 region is CSVQGSYGYTF. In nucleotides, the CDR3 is TGCAGCGTTCAGGGGAGCTATGGCTACACCTTC.

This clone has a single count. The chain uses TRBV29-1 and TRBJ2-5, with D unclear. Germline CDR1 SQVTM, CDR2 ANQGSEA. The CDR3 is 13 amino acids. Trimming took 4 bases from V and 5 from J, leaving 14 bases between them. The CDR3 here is CSVGASNRETQYF. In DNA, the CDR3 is TGCAGCGTTGGGGCCAGCAATAGGGAGACCCAGTACTTC.

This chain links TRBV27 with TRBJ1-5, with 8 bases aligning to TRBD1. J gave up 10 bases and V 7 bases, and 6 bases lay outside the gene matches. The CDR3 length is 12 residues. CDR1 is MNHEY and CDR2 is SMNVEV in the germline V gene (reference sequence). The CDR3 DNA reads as TGTGCCAGCAACCTACCAGGGGGCCCCCAGCATTTT. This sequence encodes CASNLPGGPQHF.

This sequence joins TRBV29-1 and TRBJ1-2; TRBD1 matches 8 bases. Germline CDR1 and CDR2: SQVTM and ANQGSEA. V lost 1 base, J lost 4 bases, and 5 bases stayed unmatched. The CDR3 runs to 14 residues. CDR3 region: CSVEGQGAVYGYTF. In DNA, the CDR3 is TGCAGCGTTGAAGGGCAGGGGGCTGTCTATGGCTACACCTTC.

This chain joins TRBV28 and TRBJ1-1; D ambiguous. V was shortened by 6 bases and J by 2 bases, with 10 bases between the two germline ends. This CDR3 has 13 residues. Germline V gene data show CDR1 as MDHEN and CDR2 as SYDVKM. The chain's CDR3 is CASSFSLNTEAFF. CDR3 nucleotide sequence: TGTGCCAGCAGCTTCAGTTTAAACACTGAAGCTTTCTTT.

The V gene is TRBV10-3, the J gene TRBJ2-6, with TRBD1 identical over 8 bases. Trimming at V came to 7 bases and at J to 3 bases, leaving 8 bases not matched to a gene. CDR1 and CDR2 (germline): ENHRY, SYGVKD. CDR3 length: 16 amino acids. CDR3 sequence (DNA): TGTGCCATCACAAAGGACAGGGCAGGTGGGGCCAACGTCCTGACTTTC. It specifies CAITKDRAGGANVLTF.

CDR3 DNA: TGTGCCAGCAGCTTATGGCAAGAGACCCAGTACTTC. It codes for CASSLWQETQYF. The chain has TRBV11-2 and TRBJ2-5; D unclear. CDR3 length: 12 amino acids. Germline CDR1 and CDR2: SGHAT and FQNNGV. Trimming left V 2 bases short and J 2 bases short, with 3 bases between.

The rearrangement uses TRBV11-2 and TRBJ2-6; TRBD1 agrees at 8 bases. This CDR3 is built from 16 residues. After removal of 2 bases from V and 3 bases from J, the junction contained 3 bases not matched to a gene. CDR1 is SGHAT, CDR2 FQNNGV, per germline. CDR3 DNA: TGTGCCAGCAGCTTATCAGGGGGCTTTGGGGCCAACGTCCTGACTTTC. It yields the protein CASSLSGGFGANVLTF.

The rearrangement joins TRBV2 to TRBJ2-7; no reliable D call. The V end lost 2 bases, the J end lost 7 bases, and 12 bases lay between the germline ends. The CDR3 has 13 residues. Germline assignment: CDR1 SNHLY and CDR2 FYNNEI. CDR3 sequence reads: CASSETNRREQYF. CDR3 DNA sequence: TGTGCCAGCAGTGAAACAAATCGTCGGGAGCAGTACTTC.

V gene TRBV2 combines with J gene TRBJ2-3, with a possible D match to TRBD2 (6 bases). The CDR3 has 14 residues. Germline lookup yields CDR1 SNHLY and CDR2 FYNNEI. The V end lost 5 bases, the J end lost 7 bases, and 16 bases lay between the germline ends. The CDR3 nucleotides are TGTGCCAGCAGTAGCAGGCGCGGGGACCATACGCAGTATTTT. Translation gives CASSSRRGDHTQYF.

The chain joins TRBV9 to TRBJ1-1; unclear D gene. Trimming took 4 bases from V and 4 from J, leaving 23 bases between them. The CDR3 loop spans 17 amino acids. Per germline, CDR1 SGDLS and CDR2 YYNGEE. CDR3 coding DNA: TGTGCCAGCAGCTCACCCGAAGAGGTTCGAGGCCGCACTGAAGCTTTCTTT. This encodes CASSSPEEVRGRTEAFF.

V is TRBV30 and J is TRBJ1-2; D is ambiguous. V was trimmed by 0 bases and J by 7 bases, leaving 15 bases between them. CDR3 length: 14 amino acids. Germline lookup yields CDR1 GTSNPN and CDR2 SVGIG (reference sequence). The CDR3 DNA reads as TGTGCCTGGAGTGTACCCGGCCGACCTATTGGCTACACCTTC. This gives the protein CAWSVPGRPIGYTF.